This T cell receptor (beta chain) was identified during a study of cytomegalovirus exposure and HLA in healthy donors (dated by TCRdb to 2015 to 2018). Context from the whole study: According to an earlier analysis of a few hundred of the donors, some 170 million T cells yielded 117 million unique TCR beta sequences and 276 Gb of sequence data. Approximately 300 gigabases of sequencing data and 75 million to 85 million unique TCR sequences made up an early release that covered over 550 HLA-typed donors. The genetic ancestry cluster associated with self-reported Caucasian donors included roughly four fifths of the approximately 410 genotyped donors. The study was designed to test whether signatures of past pathogen exposure could be identified by cataloging public T cell receptors. Using immunosequencing, the study profiled T cell repertoires from 666 subjects and related those repertoires to cytomegalovirus serostatus. Along with the approximately 650-subject first cohort, a separate validation cohort of 120 different subjects was used. To predict cytomegalovirus infection status, the study combined high-throughput TCR immunosequencing, statistical association of individual TCRs with disease status, and machine learning. To study patterns of TCR occurrence, a later analysis re-analyzed previously published TCR beta repertoires from just over 650 donors and added high-resolution HLA genotyping. Rather than drawing on any new phenotypic data, the later analysis identified candidate immune exposures from TCR beta sequences and the way those sequences occurred across donors. To decide whether each TCR beta V gene segment behaved as functional or pseudogenic, an earlier analysis of approximately 620 of the donors relied on high-throughput TCR beta sequencing. Donor age, sex, ethnicity and CMV serostatus were compiled alongside the repertoire data. Genome-wide SNP genotypes for about three fifths of the roughly 700 donors were used in a later genetic analysis, which treated that subset as a discovery cohort. Every discovery cohort repertoire had been produced on one sequencing platform. HLA typing included class I and class II loci at four-digit resolution. The number of typed donors differed by locus: about 629-630 for A, B, C, DRB1 and DQB1; 522 for DQA1; approximately 610 for DPA1; and 400 to 480 for DPB1. Four or five DR-DQ haplotypes were handled as single units for association and clustering, since linkage in the cohort was strong. Among 398 genotyped donors of the cohort, an average of around 250,000 unique TCR beta nucleotide sequences was sequenced per donor, of which 15% to 20% were non-productive. The paper as a whole reports these results and caveats: In a later analysis, several top co-occurrence clusters were reported to appear linked to parvovirus B19, influenza, CMV and Epstein-Barr virus. According to the authors, the approach could potentially be generalized to other disease states and immunological phenotypes. According to a later analysis, most CMV-associated TCR beta chains appeared to be HLA-restricted, and the HLA associations seemed to be driven largely by CMV exposure. A cluster of highly shared sequence variants was judged likely to be a technical artifact of the sequencing pipeline. Correlated functional status among segregating V segments might reflect linkage disequilibrium, but an unknown experimental factor could not be ruled out. HLA typing was unavailable for some donors at each locus, so association tests used only the typed subset. The classifier was reported to diagnose cytomegalovirus status with high specificity and sensitivity in both the original and validation cohorts. At a false discovery rate of 0.05, a later analysis linked about 17,000 TCR beta sequences to specific HLA alleles. Across donors, most TCR sequences were observed very rarely, whereas some public TCRs were present in many individuals. The only immune exposure information available for the cohort was CMV serostatus. The 87-base-pair reads could not distinguish some IMGT-functional V segments, including TRBV6-2 and TRBV6-3, so those segments were excluded. A further reported finding was that TCR beta sequences accurately predicted the HLA-A and HLA-B alleles for most subjects in the first cohort. When HLA alleles, especially DR and DQ, strongly co-occurred, TCR associations were difficult to assign to individual alleles. In vitro tests confirmed that a few of the cytomegalovirus-associated TCR beta chains recognize cytomegalovirus antigens. Roughly uniform sequencing depth across donors was assumed in presence/absence analyses, although this assumption may not hold. Compared with the approximately 710-donor mean, donors in an Asian-associated ancestry cluster had fewer N-insertions in productive TCRs, according to a later genetic analysis. A later analysis found that TCR association rates varied across HLA loci, with DRB1 alleles showing the most associated TCRs and HLA-C alleles the fewest. An association between a missense DCLRE1C variant and V-gene and J-gene trimming of TCR beta chains was found in a later genetic analysis and replicated in an independent cohort. In an earlier analysis of fewer than 750 of the donors, most TCR beta V segments were observed in productive rearrangements about 90% or about 30% of the time, broadly matching IMGT annotations. Because counts were too low, around 18 rarely observed V segments, including chromosome 9 orphons, were left out of the earlier analysis of 587 of the donors. In the study, approximately 160 TCR beta chains were listed as associated with cytomegalovirus. In a later analysis, HLA-associated TCR beta chains were found to be more clonally expanded and to have lower generation probabilities than equally common non-associated chains. The cohort was sequenced for TCR beta chains only, and without alpha or paired-chain data the features that could be detected were limited.

Library prep was done by the immunoSEQ multiplex PCR assay. A mixture of 60 forward primers for TCR Vbeta segments and 13 reverse primers for TCR Jbeta segments was used in the multiplex PCR. The CDR3 region of rearranged TCR beta genes was amplified from genomic DNA with a multiplex PCR assay. On the Illumina HiSeq System, the amplified TCR beta libraries were sequenced as 87-base-pair reads. The authors' analysis ran thus. A later analysis counted 75 million to 100 million unique TCR beta chains across the 690 or so repertoires, and some 11 million of these chains were shared by at least two donors. Raw reads were error-corrected and collapsed into unique sequences by a nearest-neighbor algorithm in which closely related sequences were merged to remove PCR and sequencing errors. Alignment of CDR3 sequences to IMGT reference sequences was used to assign V, D and J gene segments. For a sequence to be retained, a match of at least six nucleotides was required to both a V gene segment and a J gene segment. A rearrangement was called productive if the CDR3 had no stop codons and remained in frame with V and J, and every other rearrangement was called non-productive. CDR3 was defined according to IMGT convention as the region running from the second conserved V-encoded cysteine to the conserved J-encoded phenylalanine. In an earlier analysis of roughly 580 of the donors, sequences lacking an unambiguous match to a single V gene segment were excluded. An earlier analysis of several hundred of the donors classified V segments as functional when productive rearrangements were above 56.7% and as segregating when the standard deviation between donors was above 5%. A statistical classification framework was built for diagnosing cytomegalovirus status from the catalog of TCR beta chain sequences. V and J gene assignment, in a later analysis, came from comparing TCR nucleotide sequences with IMGT/GENE-DB human TR gene sequences. Using the TCRdist pipeline, a later analysis assigned CDR3 sequences along with most-parsimonious VDJ recombination scenarios. In a later analysis, each TCR beta chain was defined by its CDR3 amino acid sequence together with its V-gene family, and reads without a unique V-gene family were excluded. A later analysis removed 500 to 600 highly shared, low-generation-probability nucleotide sequences to deal with suspected cross-contamination and a sequencing artifact. In a later analysis, a clonal expansion index was calculated for each public chain from normalized within-repertoire ranks of inferred template counts. In a later analysis, generation probabilities were computed using a VDJ recombination model fitted to out-of-frame rearrangements, and the results were checked against IGoR. A later analysis scored TCR-TCR, TCR-HLA and TCR-CMV co-occurrence with hypergeometric tests, applying a repertoire-size bias correction to TCR pairs. In a later analysis, false discovery rates were estimated by permuting HLA or CMV assignments 20 times. In a later analysis, co-occurring TCRs were grouped using DBSCAN, with TCRdist sequence similarity added in when clustering inside HLA-allele-positive subsets. Co-occurrence clustering excluded repertoires with fewer than 30,000 or more than 120,000 public chains, plus five with anomalous nucleotide sharing. As stored in TCRdb, this immuneACCESS dataset retains in-frame rearrangements with V and J assigned. A fraction of the clones does not appear; measured against another copy, unresolved V genes explain less than half of the discrepancy, and the remainder lacks a known reason. V, J and clone size derive from that table, while D and trimming were established from the DNA sequence. The sample contains some 150,000 clones, approximately 80% of them found a single time. The top ten hold around 3.4% of the sample.

About this clone itself: This receptor's antigen is unknown. Base qualities are not at hand, and no much larger clone is one base apart.

In total, roughly 670 healthy bone marrow donors made up the cohort. At the time of sampling, all cohort members were nominally healthy, though unrecorded immune exposures were likely present. The donor was CMV seropositive and was included in the group of 250 to 350 seropositive cohort members. Every donor gave a peripheral blood sample, and the peripheral blood mononuclear cells from that sample were used for TCR beta sequencing. The Qiagen DNeasy Blood Extraction Kit was used to extract genomic DNA from the blood cell samples. A distance of 8 bases separates the germline ends of V and J, which lose 3 bases and 5 bases respectively. From the cysteine through the phenylalanine, the CDR3 covers 13 amino acids. Of the read, only the CDR3 DNA is kept; its 39 bases are in frame from base 1. CDR1 and CDR2 (KGHSH, LQKENI) derive from the germline V gene.

The sequence joins TRBV18 to TRBJ2-1, with no confident D gene call. The sample comprised PBMCs. The TCR was taken from a young man in good health and CMV-seropositive. This receptor has the CDR3 CASSPRLHNEQFF. The nucleotides are TGTGCCAGCTCACCCAGACTTCACAATGAGCAGTTCTTC.